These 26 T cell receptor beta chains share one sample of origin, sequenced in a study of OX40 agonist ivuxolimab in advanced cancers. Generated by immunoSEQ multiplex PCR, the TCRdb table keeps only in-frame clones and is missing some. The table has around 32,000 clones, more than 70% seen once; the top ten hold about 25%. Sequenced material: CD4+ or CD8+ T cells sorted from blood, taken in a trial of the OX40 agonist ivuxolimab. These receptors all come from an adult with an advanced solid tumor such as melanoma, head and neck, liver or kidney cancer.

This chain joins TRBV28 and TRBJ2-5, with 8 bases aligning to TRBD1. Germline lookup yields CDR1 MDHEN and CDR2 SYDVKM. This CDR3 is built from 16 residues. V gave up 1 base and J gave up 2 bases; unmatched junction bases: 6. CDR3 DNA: TGTGCCAGCAGTTTATACTTACAGGGGGGTCAAGAGACCCAGTACTTC. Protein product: CASSLYLQGGQETQYF.

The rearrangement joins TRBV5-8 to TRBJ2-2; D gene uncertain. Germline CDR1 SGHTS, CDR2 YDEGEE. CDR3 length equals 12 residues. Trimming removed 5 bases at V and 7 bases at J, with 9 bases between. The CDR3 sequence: CASRPHYGELFF. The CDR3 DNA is TGTGCCAGCAGACCGCACTACGGGGAGCTGTTTTTT.

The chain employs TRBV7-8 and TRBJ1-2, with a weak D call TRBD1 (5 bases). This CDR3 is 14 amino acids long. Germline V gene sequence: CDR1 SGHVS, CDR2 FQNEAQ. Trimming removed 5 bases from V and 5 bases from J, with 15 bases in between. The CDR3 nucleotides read TGTGCCAGCAGCATCTCCGGGACGGAGTATGGCTACACCTTC. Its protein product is CASSISGTEYGYTF.

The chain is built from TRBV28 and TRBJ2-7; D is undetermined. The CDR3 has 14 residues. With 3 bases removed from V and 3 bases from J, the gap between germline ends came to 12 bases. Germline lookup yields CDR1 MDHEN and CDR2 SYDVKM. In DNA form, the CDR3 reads TGTGCCAGCAGTTTGATTAGCTCCAGCTACGAGCAGTACTTC. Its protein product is CASSLISSSYEQYF.

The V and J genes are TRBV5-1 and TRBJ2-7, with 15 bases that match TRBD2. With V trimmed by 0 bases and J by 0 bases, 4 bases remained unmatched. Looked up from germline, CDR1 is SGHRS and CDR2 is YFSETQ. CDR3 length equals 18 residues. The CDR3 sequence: CASSLVGTSGGTSYEQYF. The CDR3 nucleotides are TGCGCCAGCAGCTTGGTCGGGACTAGCGGGGGGACCTCCTACGAGCAGTACTTC. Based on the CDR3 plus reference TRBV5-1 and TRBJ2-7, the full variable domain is KAGVTQTPRYLIKTRGQQVTLSCSPISGHRSVSWYQQTPGQGLQFLFEYFSETQRNKGNFPGRFSGRQFSNSRSEMNVSTLELGDSALYLCASSLVGTSGGTSYEQYFGPGTRLTVT.

The CDR3 protein is CASSPDQLAGGYEQYF. In nucleotides, the CDR3 is TGCGCCAGCAGTCCCGATCAACTAGCGGGGGGCTACGAGCAGTACTTC. The chain combines TRBV4-1 with TRBJ2-7; 12 bases are a match to TRBD2. The CDR3 length is 16 residues. CDR1 is MGHRA and CDR2 is YSYEKL in the germline V gene. V lost 6 bases and J lost 3; bases outside the gene matches: 9.

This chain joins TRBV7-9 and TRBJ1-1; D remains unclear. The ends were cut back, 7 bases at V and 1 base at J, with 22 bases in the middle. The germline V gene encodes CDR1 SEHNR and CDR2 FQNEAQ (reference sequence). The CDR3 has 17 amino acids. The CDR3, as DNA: TGTGCCAGCACTCAAAGACCGAGTCCCACCGGGAACACTGAAGCTTTCTTT. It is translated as CASTQRPSPTGNTEAFF.

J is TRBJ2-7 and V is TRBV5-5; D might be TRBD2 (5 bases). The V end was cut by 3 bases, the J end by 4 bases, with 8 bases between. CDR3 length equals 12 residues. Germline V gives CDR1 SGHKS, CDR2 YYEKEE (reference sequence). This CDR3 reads CASSSEAYEQYF. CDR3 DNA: TGTGCCAGCAGCTCGGAGGCTTACGAGCAGTACTTC.

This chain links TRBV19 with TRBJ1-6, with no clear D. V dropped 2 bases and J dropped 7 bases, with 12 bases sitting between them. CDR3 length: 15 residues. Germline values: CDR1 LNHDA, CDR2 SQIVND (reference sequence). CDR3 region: CASSIKGIENSPLHF. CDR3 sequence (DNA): TGTGCCAGTAGTATAAAAGGAATAGAGAATTCACCCCTCCACTTT. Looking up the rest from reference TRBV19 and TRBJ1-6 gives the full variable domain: DGGITQSPKYLFRKEGQNVTLSCEQNLNHDAMYWYRQDPGQGLRLIYYSQIVNDFQKGDIAEGYSVSREKKESFPLTVTSAQKNPTAFYLCASSIKGIENSPLHFGNGTRLTVT.

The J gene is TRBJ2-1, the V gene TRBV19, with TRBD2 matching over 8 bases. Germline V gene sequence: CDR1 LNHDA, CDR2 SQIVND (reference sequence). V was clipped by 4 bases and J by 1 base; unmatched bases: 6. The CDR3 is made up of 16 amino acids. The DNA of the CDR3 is TGTGCCAGTAGTACCGAAAGACTAGCGTCCTACAATGAGCAGTTCTTC. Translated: CASSTERLASYNEQFF.

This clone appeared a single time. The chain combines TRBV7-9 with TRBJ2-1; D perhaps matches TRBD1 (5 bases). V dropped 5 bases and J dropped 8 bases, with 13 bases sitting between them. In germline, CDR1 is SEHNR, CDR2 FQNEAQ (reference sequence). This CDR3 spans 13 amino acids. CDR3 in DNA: TGTGCCAGCAGCGCCGGTGGGGCCGATGAGCAGTTCTTC. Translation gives CASSAGGADEQFF.

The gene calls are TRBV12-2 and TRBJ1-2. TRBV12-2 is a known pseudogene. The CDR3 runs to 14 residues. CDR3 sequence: CASRFSTRGGGYTF. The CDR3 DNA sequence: TGTGCAAGTCGCTTTTCAACTAGGGGGGGTGGCTACACCTTC.

This chain's CDR3 is CASNKWGGMNTEAFF. The CDR3 coding sequence is TGTGCCAGCAATAAATGGGGCGGGATGAACACTGAAGCTTTCTTT. The chain links TRBV27 to TRBJ1-1; D might be TRBD1 (5 bases). Germline values: CDR1 MNHEY, CDR2 SMNVEV (reference sequence). Trimming cost V 7 bases and J 0 bases, with 15 bases left between them. The CDR3 runs to 15 residues.

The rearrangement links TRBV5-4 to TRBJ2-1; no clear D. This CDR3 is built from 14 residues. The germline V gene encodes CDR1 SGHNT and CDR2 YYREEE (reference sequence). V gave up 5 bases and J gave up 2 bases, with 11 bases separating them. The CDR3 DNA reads TGTGCCAGCAGACAGTCCCCGACCTACAATGAGCAGTTCTTC. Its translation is CASRQSPTYNEQFF.

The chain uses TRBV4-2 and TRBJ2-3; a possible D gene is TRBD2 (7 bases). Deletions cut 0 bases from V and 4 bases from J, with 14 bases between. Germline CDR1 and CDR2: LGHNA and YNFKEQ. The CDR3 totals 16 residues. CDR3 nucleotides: TGTGCCAGCAGCCAAGAAGGGGGGGGGTACGCAGATACGCAGTATTTT. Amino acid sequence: CASSQEGGGYADTQYF.

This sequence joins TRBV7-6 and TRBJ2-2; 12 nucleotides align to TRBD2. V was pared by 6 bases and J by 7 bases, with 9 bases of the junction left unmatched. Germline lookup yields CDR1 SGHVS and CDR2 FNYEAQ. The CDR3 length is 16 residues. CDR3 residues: CASSLRLAGVNGELFF. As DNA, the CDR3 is TGTGCCAGCAGTCTTAGACTAGCGGGAGTGAACGGGGAGCTGTTTTTT.

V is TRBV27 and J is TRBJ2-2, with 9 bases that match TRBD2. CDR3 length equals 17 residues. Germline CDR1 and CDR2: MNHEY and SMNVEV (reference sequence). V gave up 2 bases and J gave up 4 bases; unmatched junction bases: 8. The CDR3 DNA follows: TGTGCCAGCAGTTTAAGCGGGGGGCAGGGGCCCACCGGGGAGCTGTTTTTT. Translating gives CASSLSGGQGPTGELFF.

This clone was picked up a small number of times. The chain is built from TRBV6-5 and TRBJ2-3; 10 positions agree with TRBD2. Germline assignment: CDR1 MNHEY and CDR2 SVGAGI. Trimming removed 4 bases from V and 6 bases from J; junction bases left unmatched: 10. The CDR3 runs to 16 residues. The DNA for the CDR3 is TGTGCCAGCAGTTTTCTTCTAGCGGGGGTTAAGGATACGCAGTATTTT. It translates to CASSFLLAGVKDTQYF.

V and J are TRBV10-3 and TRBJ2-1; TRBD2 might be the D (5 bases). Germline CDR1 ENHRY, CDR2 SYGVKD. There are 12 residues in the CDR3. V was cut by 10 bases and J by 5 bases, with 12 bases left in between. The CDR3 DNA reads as TGTGCCACCGGTGAAGCGGACAATGAGCAGTTCTTC. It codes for CATGEADNEQFF.

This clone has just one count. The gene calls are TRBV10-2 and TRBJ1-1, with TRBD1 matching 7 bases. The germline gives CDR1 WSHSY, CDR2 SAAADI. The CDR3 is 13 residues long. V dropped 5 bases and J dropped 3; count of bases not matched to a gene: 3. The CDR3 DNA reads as TGCGCCAGCAGTACAGGGGCGCACACTGAAGCTTTCTTT. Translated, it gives CASSTGAHTEAFF.

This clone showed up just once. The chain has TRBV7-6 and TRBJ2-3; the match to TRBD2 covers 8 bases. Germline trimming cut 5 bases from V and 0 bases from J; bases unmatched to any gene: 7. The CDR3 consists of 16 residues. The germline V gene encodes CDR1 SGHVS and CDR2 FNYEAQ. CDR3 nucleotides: TGTGCCAGCAGCCCATTAGCGGGGCACAGCACAGATACGCAGTATTTT. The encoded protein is CASSPLAGHSTDTQYF.

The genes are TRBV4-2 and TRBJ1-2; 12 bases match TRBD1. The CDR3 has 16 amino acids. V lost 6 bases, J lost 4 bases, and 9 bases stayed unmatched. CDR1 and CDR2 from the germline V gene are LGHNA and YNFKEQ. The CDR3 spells CASRPGQGALLYGYTF. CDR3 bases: TGTGCCAGCAGACCGGGACAGGGGGCCCTCCTCTATGGCTACACCTTC.

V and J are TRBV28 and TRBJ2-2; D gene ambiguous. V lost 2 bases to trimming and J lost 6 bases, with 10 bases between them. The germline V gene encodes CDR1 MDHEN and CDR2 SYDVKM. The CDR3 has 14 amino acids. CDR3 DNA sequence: TGTGCCAGCAGTTTAGGGGAATGGGCCGGGGAGCTGTTTTTT. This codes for CASSLGEWAGELFF.

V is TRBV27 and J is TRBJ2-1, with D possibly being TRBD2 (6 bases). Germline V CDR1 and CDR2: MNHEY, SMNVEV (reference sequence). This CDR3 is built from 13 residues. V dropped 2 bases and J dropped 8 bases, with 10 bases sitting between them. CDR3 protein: CASSLTGGYEQFF. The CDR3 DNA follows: TGTGCCAGCAGTTTAACTGGAGGGTATGAGCAGTTCTTC.

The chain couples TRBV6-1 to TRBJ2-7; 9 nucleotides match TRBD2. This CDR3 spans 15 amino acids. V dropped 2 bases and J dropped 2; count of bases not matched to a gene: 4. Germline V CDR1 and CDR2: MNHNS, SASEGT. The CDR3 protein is CASSELAGTPYEQYF. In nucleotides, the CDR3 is TGTGCCAGCAGTGAACTAGCGGGGACCCCCTACGAGCAGTACTTC.

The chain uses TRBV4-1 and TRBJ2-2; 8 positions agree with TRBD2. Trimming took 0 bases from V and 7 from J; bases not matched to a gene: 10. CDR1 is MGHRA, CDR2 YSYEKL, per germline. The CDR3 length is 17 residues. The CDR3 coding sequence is TGCGCCAGCAGCCAAGAAGTAACTAGCGGAAGACGCGGGGAGCTGTTTTTT. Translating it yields CASSQEVTSGRRGELFF.